This T cell receptor beta chain derives from a study of blood T cell repertoires in COVID-19. Study information: Acute-phase and convalescent COVID-19 samples originated in the United States, Italy and Spain. From T cells, B-cell-depleted T cells, or PBMCs came the material, which was cDNA or gDNA.

CDR3 length: 15 residues. V lost 1 base and J lost 7; bases outside the gene matches: 7. From germline, CDR1 is MNHEY and CDR2 SVGEGT. Authors' methods: Using reference gene primer amplification, nucleated cell counts were estimated. Sequenced by immunoSEQ multiplex PCR; TCRdb stores in-frame clones only, minus some. V, J and clone size reflect that table, while D and trimming were determined from the DNA. The table includes around 110,000 clones, 80% to 90% detected once. Sequenced input: peripheral blood. This chain joins TRBV6-2 or TRBV6-3 and TRBJ2-5, with TRBD1 matching over 9 bases. The sequence was collected from a man aged 35 to 55 with acute or convalescent COVID-19. As DNA, the CDR3 is TGTGCCAGCAGTTACTTAGGACAGGGGTCGGGGACCCAGTACTTC. Its translation is CASSYLGQGSGTQYF.